These T cell receptor beta chains were read from a single sample in a study of regulatory T cells in long-lasting Graves disease. One entry per CDR3 protein results from TCRdb running MiXCR on the multiplex PCR reads. Among a few hundred thousand distinct CDR3 sequences listed, 20% to 25% were seen once. Material: peripheral blood mononuclear cells (PBMCs), obtained when the disease was refractory, from a patient treated with antithyroid drugs. Receptors were obtained from a female donor with Graves disease. Each CDR3 is given with its conserved first and last residue. The D gene is left open where the match is weak. Clone size is stated in some rows and not others, as once, few, many or a class when expanded.

clone_size	d_call	v_call	j_call	cdr3_aa	cdr3_nt
many	TRBD1	TRBV6-1	TRBJ1-1	CATSGLGQENMNTEAFF	TGTGCCACCTCCGGACTCGGACAGGAGAACATGAACACTGAAGCTTTCTTT
NA	TRBD2	TRBV7-2	TRBJ2-7	CASSFHTGSGRAHEQYF	TGTGCCAGCAGCTTTCATACGGGGAGCGGGAGGGCCCACGAGCAGTACTTC
many	NA	TRBV29-1	TRBJ1-1	CSGSRETEAFF	TGCAGCGGGTCCAGGGAAACTGAAGCTTTCTTT
NA	NA	TRBV20-1	TRBJ2-7	CSAKKTYEQYF	TGCAGTGCCAAAAAGACCTACGAGCAGTACTTC
many	NA	TRBV12-3/TRBV12-4	TRBJ2-5	CASSLSSVEETQYF	TGTGCCAGCAGTTTGTCCAGTGTGGAAGAGACCCAGTACTTC
NA	TRBD2	TRBV6-2/TRBV6-3	TRBJ2-1	CASSYQREPYNEQFF	TGTGCCAGCAGTTACCAGCGGGAGCCATACAATGAGCAGTTCTTC
many	NA	TRBV3-1	TRBJ1-1	CASSRGTQNTEAFF	TGTGCCAGCAGCCGGGGGACACAGAACACTGAAGCTTTCTTT
many	NA	TRBV28	TRBJ2-7	CASSLQGVYEQYF	TGTGCCAGCAGCTTGCAAGGGGTCTACGAGCAGTACTTC
few	NA	TRBV10-3	TRBJ1-2	CAITPEGSYGYTF	TGTGCCATCACACCGGAGGGATCCTATGGCTACACCTTC
many	NA	TRBV13	TRBJ2-2	CASSLGGVAGELFF	TGTGCCAGCAGCTTAGGCGGGGTGGCCGGGGAGCTGTTTTTT
NA	NA	TRBV30	TRBJ1-1	CAWNDGGITEAFF	TGTGCCTGGAATGACGGAGGGATCACTGAAGCTTTCTTT
NA	NA	TRBV6-1	TRBJ2-5	CASNPSWAETQYF	TGTGCCAGCAACCCTTCTTGGGCCGAGACCCAGTACTTC
NA	TRBD1	TRBV14	TRBJ2-3	CASSQVDRVTDTQYF	TGTGCCAGCAGCCAAGTGGACAGGGTCACAGATACGCAGTATTTT
NA	NA	TRBV4-1	TRBJ1-5	CASSQVWIAGKRLSNQPQHF	TGCGCCAGCAGCCAAGTGTGGATTGCGGGGAAAAGACTTAGCAATCAGCCCCAGCATTTT
many	NA	TRBV19	TRBJ1-1	CASSIRDGLNTEAFF	TGTGCCAGTAGTATTCGGGACGGCCTGAACACTGAAGCTTTCTTT
NA	TRBD1	TRBV7-2	TRBJ1-6	CASTVDRDSPLHF	TGTGCCAGCACCGTCGACAGGGACTCACCCCTCCACTTT
many	NA	TRBV11-2	TRBJ1-2	CASSLGMYGYTF	TGTGCCAGCAGCTTAGGAATGTATGGCTACACCTTC
NA	TRBD2	TRBV28	TRBJ2-5	CASTERGETQYF	TGTGCCAGCACGGAGCGGGGAGAGACCCAGTACTTC
many	NA	TRBV29-1	TRBJ1-1	CSGGGGGDTEAFF	TGCAGCGGTGGGGGAGGTGGGGACACTGAAGCTTTCTTT
NA	NA	TRBV29-1	TRBJ2-7	CSVSSVSSYEQYF	TGCAGCGTTTCTAGCGTCAGCTCCTACGAGCAGTACTTC
few	NA	TRBV4-3	TRBJ2-5	CASSQDGVSLRFF	TGCGCCAGCAGCCAAGATGGGGTCTCCCTCAGATTCTTC
NA	TRBD2	TRBV30	TRBJ2-7	CAWTAGTTGEQYF	TGTGCCTGGACCGCCGGGACTACTGGGGAGCAGTACTTC
NA	TRBD1	TRBV3-1	TRBJ1-4	CASSRTGGSEKLFF	TGTGCCAGCAGCCGGACAGGGGGCAGTGAAAAACTGTTTTTT
few	NA	TRBV20-1	TRBJ2-2	CSARDYGGNTGELFF	TGCAGTGCCCGAGACTACGGGGGGAACACCGGGGAGCTGTTTTTT
few	NA	TRBV20-1	TRBJ1-1	CSAETTGTNTEAFF	TGCAGTGCCGAAACGACAGGTACCAACACTGAAGCTTTCTTT
NA	TRBD1	TRBV12-5	TRBJ2-2	CASVLVQGFGELFF	TGTGCTAGTGTTTTGGTACAGGGGTTTGGGGAGCTGTTTTTT
many	NA	TRBV12-3/TRBV12-4	TRBJ1-2	CASGVNYGYTF	TGTGCCAGCGGAGTTAATTACGGCTACACCTTC
many	TRBD1	TRBV14	TRBJ2-2	CASRPGQGYTGELFF	TGTGCCAGCAGACCGGGACAGGGATACACCGGGGAGCTGTTTTTT